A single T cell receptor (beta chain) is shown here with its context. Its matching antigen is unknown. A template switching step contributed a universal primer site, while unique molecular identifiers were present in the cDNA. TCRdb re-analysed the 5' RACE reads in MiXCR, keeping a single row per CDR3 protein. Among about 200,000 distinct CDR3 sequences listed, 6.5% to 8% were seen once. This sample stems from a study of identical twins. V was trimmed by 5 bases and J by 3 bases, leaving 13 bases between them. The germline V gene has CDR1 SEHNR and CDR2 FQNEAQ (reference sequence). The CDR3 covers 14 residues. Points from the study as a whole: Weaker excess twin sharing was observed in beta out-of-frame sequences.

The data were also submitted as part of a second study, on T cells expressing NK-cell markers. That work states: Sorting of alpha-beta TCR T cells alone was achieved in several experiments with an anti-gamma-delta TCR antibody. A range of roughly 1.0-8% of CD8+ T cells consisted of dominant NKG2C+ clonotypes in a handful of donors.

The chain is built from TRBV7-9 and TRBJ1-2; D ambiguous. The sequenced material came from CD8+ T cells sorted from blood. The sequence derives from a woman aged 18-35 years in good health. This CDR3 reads CASSGGGVDYGYTF. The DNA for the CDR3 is TGTGCCAGCAGCGGAGGCGGGGTGGACTATGGCTACACCTTC.